A selection of T cell receptor beta chains follows, all from one sample in a study of blood T cell repertoires in COVID-19. The method was immunoSEQ multiplex PCR; TCRdb's version includes in-frame clones alone and lacks a portion of them. The data contain a few hundred thousand clones, approximately 84% of them seen just once; the ten biggest clones take up 4.4%. What was sequenced was peripheral blood. These receptors came from a man aged 50 to 60 with acute or convalescent COVID-19. Each CDR3 is given with its conserved first and last residue.

length,J,V,CDR3
15,TRBJ2-7,TRBV15,CATSRETGGDYEQYF
14,TRBJ2-1,TRBV6-5,CASSYGRDYNEQFF
15,TRBJ1-5,TRBV11-3,CASSFFWDRGCPQHF
15,TRBJ1-5,TRBV5-8,CASSRRDTANQPQHF
15,TRBJ2-3,TRBV6-5,CASSYSGASTDTQYF
14,TRBJ2-7,TRBV6-5,CASFGTVNPYEQYF
14,TRBJ1-6,TRBV5-1,CASSLGTGNSPLHF
15,TRBJ1-5,TRBV5-8,CASSVDRDGSQPQHF
13,TRBJ1-2,TRBV6-5,CASRADRDYGYTF
16,TRBJ1-3,TRBV13,CASSSIGTGSGNTIYF
17,TRBJ1-1,TRBV19,CASSNGPLTGQSTEAFF
16,TRBJ1-6,TRBV5-1,CASSPTGQGINSPLHF
13,TRBJ1-2,TRBV25-1,CASSERYRSGYTF
15,TRBJ1-2,TRBV29-1,CSVEEKGQGGYGYTF
14,TRBJ1-4,TRBV20-1,CSASATGSSEKLFF
14,TRBJ1-6,TRBV5-5,CASSLVQGKSPLHF
13,TRBJ2-5,TRBV11-3,CASSRGTGETQYF
14,TRBJ2-3,TRBV30,CAWTGTLVTDTQYF
17,TRBJ2-6,TRBV10-3,CAIRPGQGASGANVLTF
14,TRBJ1-3,TRBV11-2,CASSPRDSGHTIYF
16,TRBJ1-3,TRBV3-1/TRBV3-2,CASSVRQGPSGNTIYF
16,TRBJ1-6,TRBV4-2,CASSQQGQEYNSPLHF
13,TRBJ1-2,TRBV12-3/TRBV12-4,CASSYRGGQGYTF
16,TRBJ2-2,TRBV3-1/TRBV3-2,CASSQEPGLATGELFF
15,TRBJ1-2,TRBV25-1,CASSGGQGKGYGYTF
11,TRBJ2-7,TRBV10-3,CASGGGVEQYF
14,TRBJ1-6,TRBV5-1,CASSPGLVGSPLHF
16,TRBJ1-3,TRBV7-6,CASSEGPGFSGNTIYF
15,TRBJ2-5,TRBV30,CACTPWSGARETQYF
11,TRBJ1-3,TRBV7-9,CASSLSNTIYF
14,TRBJ1-5,TRBV10-3,CAIRGTGEGQPQHF
18,TRBJ2-5,TRBV13,CASSYPGLAGANQETQYF
14,TRBJ1-3,TRBV7-8,CASSVRDSGNTIYF
13,TRBJ1-2,TRBV10-3,CAISENGNYGYTF
16,TRBJ1-3,TRBV14,CASSQQVGGSGNTIYF
15,TRBJ2-2,TRBV4-1,CASSQEYMNTGELFF
15,TRBJ1-6,TRBV14,CASSQDSRDNSPLHF
15,TRBJ1-1,TRBV18,CASSGAGTENTEAFF
17,TRBJ1-2,TRBV7-9,CASSQAGSGRFGYGYTF
15,TRBJ2-1,TRBV6-5,CASSYRLAGGGEQFF
14,TRBJ1-1,TRBV5-6,CASSFRQRNTEAFF
14,TRBJ1-1,TRBV3-1/TRBV3-2,CASSRTGEGTEAFF
15,TRBJ1-1,TRBV7-2,CASSPSFGGSTEAFF
13,TRBJ1-6,TRBV18,CASSSDSNSPLHF
12,TRBJ2-7,TRBV6-5,CASSRGGSEQYF
12,TRBJ1-1,TRBV19,CASQQGATEAFF
16,TRBJ1-5,TRBV5-6,CASSLDRGRFGQPQHF